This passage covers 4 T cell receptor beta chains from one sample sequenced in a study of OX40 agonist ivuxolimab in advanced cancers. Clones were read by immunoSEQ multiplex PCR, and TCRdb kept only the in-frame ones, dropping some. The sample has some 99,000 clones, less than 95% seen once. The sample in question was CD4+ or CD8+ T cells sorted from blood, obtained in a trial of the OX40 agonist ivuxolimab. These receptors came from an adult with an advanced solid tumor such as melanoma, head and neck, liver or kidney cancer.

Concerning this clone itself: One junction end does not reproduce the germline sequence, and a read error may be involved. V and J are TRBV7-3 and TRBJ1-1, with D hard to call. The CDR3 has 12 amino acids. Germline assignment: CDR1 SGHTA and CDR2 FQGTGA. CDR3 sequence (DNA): TGTGCCAGCAGCTACCAAGGCCATCCTCCCTACTTT. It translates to CASSYQGHPPYF. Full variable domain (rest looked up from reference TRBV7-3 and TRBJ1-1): GAGVSQTPSNKVTEKGKYVELRCDPISGHTALYWYRQSLGQGPEFLIYFQGTGAADDSGLPNDRFFAVRPEGSVSTLKIQRTERGDSAVYLCASSYQGHPPYFGQGTRLTVV.

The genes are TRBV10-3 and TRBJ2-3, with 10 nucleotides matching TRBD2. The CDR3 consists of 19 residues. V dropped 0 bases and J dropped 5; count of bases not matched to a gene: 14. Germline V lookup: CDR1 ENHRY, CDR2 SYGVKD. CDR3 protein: CAISESVWRTSGEVDTQYF. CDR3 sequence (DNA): TGTGCCATCAGTGAGTCTGTTTGGCGGACTAGCGGCGAGGTAGATACGCAGTATTTT.

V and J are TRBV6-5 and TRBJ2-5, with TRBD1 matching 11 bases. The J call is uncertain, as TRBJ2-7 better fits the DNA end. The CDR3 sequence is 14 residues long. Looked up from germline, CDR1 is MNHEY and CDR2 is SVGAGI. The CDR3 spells CASSYGTGGYEQYF. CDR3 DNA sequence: TGTGCCAGCAGTTACGGGACAGGGGGGTACGAGCAGTACTTC.

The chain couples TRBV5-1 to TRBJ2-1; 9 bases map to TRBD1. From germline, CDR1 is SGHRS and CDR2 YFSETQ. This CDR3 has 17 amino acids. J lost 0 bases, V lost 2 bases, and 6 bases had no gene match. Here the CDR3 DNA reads TGCGCCAGCAGCTTTCCCACGACAGGGGGCTCCTACAATGAGCAGTTCTTC. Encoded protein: CASSFPTTGGSYNEQFF.